A selection of T cell receptor beta chains follows, all from one sample in a study of breast tumors, draining lymph nodes, adjacent tissues. MiXCR was run by TCRdb on the multiplex PCR reads, yielding one entry per CDR3 protein. This sample carries 150,000 to 200,000 distinct CDR3 sequences, 31% of them seen once, and the ten largest clones take 4% to 5.5%. Sequencing was performed on axillary lymph node tissue. The receptors shown here come from a female donor with breast cancer. Some clones in this sample may be carry-over from other donors' samples. Each CDR3 is given with its conserved first and last residue. The order of the fields is J gene, V gene, clone size, D gene, CDR3 protein, CDR3 DNA. D genes are given only for firm matches. Only some rows state a clone size, as once, few, many or a class for expanded clones.

j_gene: TRBJ2-7
v_gene: TRBV5-1
abundance: -
d_gene: TRBD1
CDR3aa: CASSPLDRGKGEQYF
CDR3nt: TGCGCCAGCAGCCCTTTAGACAGGGGGAAAGGGGAGCAGTACTTC

j_gene: TRBJ2-1
v_gene: TRBV11-2
abundance: many
d_gene: TRBD2
CDR3aa: CASSLVSRLASGNEQFF
CDR3nt: TGTGCCAGCAGCTTAGTCTCCAGACTAGCGAGTGGGAATGAGCAGTTCTTC

j_gene: TRBJ2-3
v_gene: TRBV27
abundance: few
d_gene: TRBD2
CDR3aa: CASSLLAGVGVGGTDTQYF
CDR3nt: TGTGCCAGCAGTTTATTAGCGGGAGTGGGAGTCGGGGGCACAGATACGCAGTATTTT

j_gene: TRBJ2-1
v_gene: TRBV20-1
abundance: many
d_gene: TRBD2
CDR3aa: CSASGGRENEQFF
CDR3nt: TGCAGTGCTAGCGGCGGGAGGGAAAATGAGCAGTTCTTC

j_gene: TRBJ1-5
v_gene: TRBV2
abundance: many
d_gene: -
CDR3aa: CASGADSNQPQHF
CDR3nt: TGTGCCAGCGGGGCAGATAGCAATCAGCCCCAGCATTTT

j_gene: TRBJ1-2
v_gene: TRBV7-2
abundance: -
d_gene: -
CDR3aa: CASSSGNTNYGYTF
CDR3nt: TGTGCCAGCTCCTCTGGAAACACCAACTATGGCTACACCTTC

j_gene: TRBJ1-2
v_gene: TRBV19
abundance: -
d_gene: TRBD1
CDR3aa: CASEGGTGGHGYTF
CDR3nt: TGTGCCAGTGAGGGGGGGACAGGGGGTCATGGCTACACCTTC

j_gene: TRBJ1-4
v_gene: TRBV20-1
abundance: many
d_gene: -
CDR3aa: CSASDSGSQAAYEKLFF
CDR3nt: TGCAGTGCTAGCGACTCCGGGTCTCAAGCTGCTTATGAAAAACTGTTTTTT

j_gene: TRBJ2-1
v_gene: TRBV5-5
abundance: many
d_gene: TRBD1
CDR3aa: CASSLVTGDLNEQFF
CDR3nt: TGTGCCAGCAGCTTGGTTACAGGGGACCTCAATGAGCAGTTCTTC

j_gene: TRBJ2-7
v_gene: TRBV5-1
abundance: many
d_gene: TRBD2
CDR3aa: CASSLAEAGVSYEQYF
CDR3nt: TGCGCCAGCAGCTTGGCCGAAGCGGGAGTTTCCTACGAGCAGTACTTC

j_gene: TRBJ1-4
v_gene: TRBV11-2
abundance: -
d_gene: -
CDR3aa: CASSLTGQGEKLFF
CDR3nt: TGTGCCAGCAGCTTAACGGGGCAGGGAGAAAAACTGTTTTTT

j_gene: TRBJ1-4
v_gene: TRBV10-2
abundance: once
d_gene: -
CDR3aa: CASSPGQDEKLFF
CDR3nt: TGCGCCAGCAGCCCGGGACAAGATGAAAAACTGTTTTTT

j_gene: TRBJ2-3
v_gene: TRBV18
abundance: -
d_gene: TRBD2
CDR3aa: CASSPSGLAVTDTQYF
CDR3nt: TGTGCCAGCTCACCGAGCGGACTAGCGGTCACAGATACGCAGTATTTT

j_gene: TRBJ1-6
v_gene: TRBV6-4
abundance: -
d_gene: TRBD1
CDR3aa: CASSDSNRGDSPLHF
CDR3nt: TGTGCCAGCAGTGACTCGAACAGGGGGGACTCACCCCTCCACTTT

j_gene: TRBJ2-2
v_gene: TRBV24-1
abundance: many
d_gene: TRBD2
CDR3aa: CATSGLAGGDTGELFF
CDR3nt: TGTGCCACCAGTGGGCTAGCGGGAGGTGACACCGGGGAGCTGTTTTTT

j_gene: TRBJ2-5
v_gene: TRBV5-8
abundance: many
d_gene: -
CDR3aa: CASSGSRRATQYF
CDR3nt: TGTGCCAGCAGCGGGTCCAGGAGGGCGACCCAGTACTTC

j_gene: TRBJ2-2
v_gene: TRBV9
abundance: many
d_gene: TRBD2
CDR3aa: CASSVVGGRGTGELFF
CDR3nt: TGTGCCAGCAGCGTAGTAGGCGGGAGAGGCACCGGGGAGCTGTTTTTT

j_gene: TRBJ1-2
v_gene: TRBV7-2
abundance: many
d_gene: -
CDR3aa: CASSAGATAAFGYTF
CDR3nt: TGTGCCAGCAGCGCAGGAGCGACTGCAGCTTTTGGCTACACCTTC

j_gene: TRBJ2-7
v_gene: TRBV6-5
abundance: many
d_gene: TRBD2
CDR3aa: CASSYSGGTYEQYF
CDR3nt: TGTGCCAGCAGTTACTCGGGGGGGACCTACGAGCAGTACTTC

j_gene: TRBJ2-2
v_gene: TRBV6-6
abundance: many
d_gene: TRBD2
CDR3aa: CASSYFGTSGTGELFF
CDR3nt: TGTGCCAGCAGTTACTTTGGGACTAGCGGCACCGGGGAGCTGTTTTTT

j_gene: TRBJ2-7
v_gene: TRBV3-1
abundance: few
d_gene: TRBD2
CDR3aa: CASSHWGGGTIYEQYF
CDR3nt: TGTGCCAGCAGCCACTGGGGGGGGGGAACCATATACGAGCAGTACTTC

j_gene: TRBJ1-5
v_gene: TRBV18
abundance: many
d_gene: TRBD1
CDR3aa: CASSQGAGNQPQHF
CDR3nt: TGTGCCAGCTCACAGGGGGCCGGCAATCAGCCCCAGCATTTT

j_gene: TRBJ2-3
v_gene: TRBV5-1
abundance: -
d_gene: -
CDR3aa: CASSKGHRDRFTDTQYF
CDR3nt: TGCGCCAGCAGCAAGGGGCACAGGGATAGGTTCACAGATACGCAGTATTTT

j_gene: TRBJ2-7
v_gene: TRBV28
abundance: few
d_gene: -
CDR3aa: CASSPPTGFYEQYF
CDR3nt: TGTGCCAGCAGTCCCCCCACAGGGTTCTACGAGCAGTACTTC

j_gene: TRBJ1-2
v_gene: TRBV20-1
abundance: once
d_gene: TRBD1
CDR3aa: CSARGDRATSGYTF
CDR3nt: TGCAGTGCGCGAGGGGACAGGGCCACCTCTGGCTACACCTTT

j_gene: TRBJ1-2
v_gene: TRBV24-1
abundance: -
d_gene: -
CDR3aa: CAPPSAGAFYGYTF
CDR3nt: TGTGCCCCGCCCTCGGCAGGCGCCTTCTATGGCTACACCTTC

j_gene: TRBJ1-2
v_gene: TRBV29-1
abundance: many
d_gene: -
CDR3aa: CSVMGEYGYTF
CDR3nt: TGCAGCGTTATGGGAGAATATGGCTACACCTTC

j_gene: TRBJ2-3
v_gene: TRBV7-2
abundance: many
d_gene: TRBD2
CDR3aa: CASSPLAGVDTQYF
CDR3nt: TGTGCCAGCAGCCCATTAGCGGGGGTGGATACGCAGTATTTT

j_gene: TRBJ2-5
v_gene: TRBV5-1
abundance: -
d_gene: TRBD2
CDR3aa: CASSFNRGVAGGQETQYF
CDR3nt: TGCGCCAGCAGCTTTAACAGGGGGGTAGCGGGGGGACAAGAGACCCAGTACTTC

j_gene: TRBJ2-2
v_gene: TRBV5-5
abundance: many
d_gene: -
CDR3aa: CASSLGIGLDTGELFF
CDR3nt: TGTGCCAGCAGCTTGGGTATAGGGCTCGACACCGGGGAGCTGTTTTTT

j_gene: TRBJ2-1
v_gene: TRBV20-1
abundance: many
d_gene: TRBD2
CDR3aa: CSAASGGASNYNEQFF
CDR3nt: TGCAGTGCTGCTTCGGGAGGTGCTAGCAACTACAATGAGCAGTTCTTC

j_gene: TRBJ2-5
v_gene: TRBV3-1
abundance: -
d_gene: -
CDR3aa: CASSQAPDWSGTQYF
CDR3nt: TGTGCCAGCAGCCAAGCTCCTGACTGGTCGGGGACCCAGTACTTC

j_gene: TRBJ2-2
v_gene: TRBV6-2/TRBV6-3
abundance: many
d_gene: -
CDR3aa: CASSYWGELFF
CDR3nt: TGTGCCAGCAGTTACTGGGGGGAGCTGTTTTTT

j_gene: TRBJ2-5
v_gene: TRBV5-6
abundance: many
d_gene: -
CDR3aa: CASTGVNQETQYF
CDR3nt: TGTGCCAGCACTGGGGTCAACCAAGAGACCCAGTACTTC

j_gene: TRBJ2-5
v_gene: TRBV5-1
abundance: many
d_gene: -
CDR3aa: CASSLKFGGGETQYF
CDR3nt: TGCGCCAGCAGCTTGAAGTTTGGGGGCGGAGAGACCCAGTACTTC

j_gene: TRBJ2-5
v_gene: TRBV6-2/TRBV6-3
abundance: many
d_gene: -
CDR3aa: CASSYWRILRVETQYF
CDR3nt: TGTGCCAGCAGCTACTGGAGGATCCTGAGGGTCGAGACCCAGTACTTC

j_gene: TRBJ1-2
v_gene: TRBV6-5
abundance: few
d_gene: -
CDR3aa: CASSHATGANYGYTF
CDR3nt: TGTGCCAGCAGTCACGCGACAGGAGCTAACTATGGCTACACCTTC

j_gene: TRBJ1-3
v_gene: TRBV28
abundance: few
d_gene: TRBD1
CDR3aa: CASSLDRISGNTIYF
CDR3nt: TGTGCCAGCAGTTTGGACAGGATCTCTGGAAACACCATATATTTT

j_gene: TRBJ2-1
v_gene: TRBV9
abundance: -
d_gene: TRBD2
CDR3aa: CASSAGLAGAVEPFF
CDR3nt: TGTGCCAGCAGCGCGGGACTAGCGGGAGCGGTTGAGCCGTTCTTC

j_gene: TRBJ1-2
v_gene: TRBV5-8
abundance: many
d_gene: -
CDR3aa: CASSSRSLAPYGYTF
CDR3nt: TGTGCCAGCAGCTCACGGTCCCTAGCGCCCTATGGCTACACCTTC

j_gene: TRBJ2-7
v_gene: TRBV27
abundance: -
d_gene: -
CDR3aa: CASSSLLRVPLSYEQYF
CDR3nt: TGTGCCAGCAGTTCCCTCTTAAGGGTTCCCCTTTCCTACGAGCAGTACTTC

j_gene: TRBJ2-1
v_gene: TRBV7-2
abundance: -
d_gene: TRBD2
CDR3aa: CASRAQTSGDYNEQFF
CDR3nt: TGTGCCAGCAGAGCCCAGACTAGCGGAGACTACAATGAGCAGTTCTTC

j_gene: TRBJ2-2
v_gene: TRBV9
abundance: many
d_gene: -
CDR3aa: CASTGGGVTGELFF
CDR3nt: TGTGCCAGCACCGGGGGAGGTGTCACCGGGGAGCTGTTTTTT

j_gene: TRBJ2-5
v_gene: TRBV10-3
abundance: many
d_gene: -
CDR3aa: CAISASTVETQYF
CDR3nt: TGTGCCATCAGTGCCTCTACGGTGGAGACCCAGTACTTC

j_gene: TRBJ2-6
v_gene: TRBV7-6
abundance: -
d_gene: TRBD2
CDR3aa: CASSPQRELSSGVNVLTF
CDR3nt: TGTGCCAGCAGCCCCCAGCGGGAGCTCAGCTCTGGAGTCAACGTCCTGACTTTC

j_gene: TRBJ2-1
v_gene: TRBV9
abundance: many
d_gene: TRBD2
CDR3aa: CASSVEPGLAFEQFF
CDR3nt: TGTGCCAGCAGCGTAGAACCGGGACTAGCATTTGAGCAGTTCTTC

j_gene: TRBJ1-4
v_gene: TRBV20-1
abundance: many
d_gene: -
CDR3aa: CSAPEQGTNEKLFF
CDR3nt: TGCAGTGCCCCAGAACAGGGAACTAATGAAAAACTGTTTTTT

j_gene: TRBJ2-2
v_gene: TRBV19
abundance: once
d_gene: -
CDR3aa: CASTSGELFF
CDR3nt: TGTGCCAGTACCTCCGGGGAGCTGTTTTTT

j_gene: TRBJ2-7
v_gene: TRBV28
abundance: many
d_gene: TRBD2
CDR3aa: CASSFQGGHEQYF
CDR3nt: TGTGCCAGCAGTTTCCAGGGAGGGCACGAGCAGTACTTC